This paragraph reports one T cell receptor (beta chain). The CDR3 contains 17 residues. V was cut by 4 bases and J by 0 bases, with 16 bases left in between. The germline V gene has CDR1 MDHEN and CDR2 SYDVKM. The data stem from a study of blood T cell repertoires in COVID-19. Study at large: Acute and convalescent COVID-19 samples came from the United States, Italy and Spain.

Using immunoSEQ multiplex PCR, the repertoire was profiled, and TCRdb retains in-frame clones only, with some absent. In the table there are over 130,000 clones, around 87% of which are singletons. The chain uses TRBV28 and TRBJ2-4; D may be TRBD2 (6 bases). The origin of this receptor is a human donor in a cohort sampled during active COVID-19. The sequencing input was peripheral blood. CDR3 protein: CASSSPGTELAKNIQYF. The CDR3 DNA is TGTGCCAGCAGTTCACCCGGGACTGAACTAGCCAAAAACATTCAGTACTTC.